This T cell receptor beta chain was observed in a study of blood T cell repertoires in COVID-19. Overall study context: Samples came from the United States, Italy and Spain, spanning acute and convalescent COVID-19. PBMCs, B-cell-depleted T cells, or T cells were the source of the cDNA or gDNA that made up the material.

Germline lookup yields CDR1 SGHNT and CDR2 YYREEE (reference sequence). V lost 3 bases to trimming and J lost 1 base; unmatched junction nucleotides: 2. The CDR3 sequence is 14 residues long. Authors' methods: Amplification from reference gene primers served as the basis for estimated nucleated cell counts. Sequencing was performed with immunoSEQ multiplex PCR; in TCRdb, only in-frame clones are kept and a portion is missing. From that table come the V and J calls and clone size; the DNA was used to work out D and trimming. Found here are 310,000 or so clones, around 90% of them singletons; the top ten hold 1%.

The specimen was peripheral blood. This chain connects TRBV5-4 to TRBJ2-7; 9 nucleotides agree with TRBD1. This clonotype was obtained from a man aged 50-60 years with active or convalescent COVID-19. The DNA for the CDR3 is TGTGCCAGCAGCTCACAGGGGGCATCCTACGAGCAGTACTTC. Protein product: CASSSQGASYEQYF.